The entry below gives a single TCR beta chain sequence along with its context. Its target is unknown. These data belong to a study of cytomegalovirus exposure and HLA in healthy donors. The V end lost 4 bases, the J end lost 8 bases, and 22 bases lay between the germline ends. The CDR3 consists of 16 residues. Germline values: CDR1 SGHRS, CDR2 YFSETQ. General observations from the study: The finding came from a later analysis; first-cohort TCR clusters tended to co-occur in the 130 or so validation repertoires.

Assay: immunoSEQ multiplex PCR; the TCRdb copy retains only in-frame clones and omits some. This table holds roughly 200,000 clones, roughly 81% found once. The sample comprised PBMCs. The gene calls are TRBV5-1 and TRBJ2-1, with D maybe TRBD2 (5 bases). The TCR comes from a woman aged 25 to 45 in good health and CMV-seronegative. CDR3 sequence (DNA): TGCGCCAGCAGCCAAATTGGCCCAGGACTCTGGGATGAGCAGTTCTTC. It encodes CASSQIGPGLWDEQFF. The full variable domain, rest sourced from reference TRBV5-1 and TRBJ2-1, is KAGVTQTPRYLIKTRGQQVTLSCSPISGHRSVSWYQQTPGQGLQFLFEYFSETQRNKGNFPGRFSGRQFSNSRSEMNVSTLELGDSALYLCASSQIGPGLWDEQFFGPGTRLTVL.